These 5 T cell receptor beta chains originate from one sample sequenced in a study of blood T cell repertoires in COVID-19. The protocol was immunoSEQ multiplex PCR, while the TCRdb copy is restricted to in-frame clones and leaves out a portion. Found here are 70,000 or so clones, more than 75% of them singletons; the top ten hold around 1.3%. The specimen sequenced was peripheral blood. The receptor set was obtained from a human donor in a cohort sampled during active COVID-19.

The chain employs TRBV28 and TRBJ1-5; 7 bases fit TRBD1. With V trimmed by 1 base and J by 2 bases, 5 bases remained unmatched. Per germline, CDR1 MDHEN and CDR2 SYDVKM. The CDR3 is made up of 16 amino acids. CDR3 coding DNA: TGTGCCAGCAGTTTATTCCGACAGGGTGGCAATCAGCCCCAGCATTTT. This translates into CASSLFRQGGNQPQHF.

This rearrangement joins TRBV6-5 to TRBJ1-1; D is unclear. Trimming took off 9 bases at V and 4 bases at J, with 21 bases between the two ends. The V gene's germline CDR1 is MNHEY and CDR2 SVGAGI. The CDR3 contains 15 residues. CDR3 DNA: TGTGCCAGTCTTACTATCCGGGATTCTCGCACTGAAGCTTTCTTT. Protein: CASLTIRDSRTEAFF.

This chain uses TRBV2 with TRBJ1-1; 9 nucleotides align to TRBD1. The V and J ends lost 3 bases and 5 bases, in that order; junction bases with no gene match: 10. This CDR3 has 16 residues. The germline CDR1 and CDR2 sequences are SNHLY and FYNNEI. CDR3 in DNA: TGTGCCAGCAGTGACGAAGGACAGGGGACTCGGACTGAAGCTTTCTTT. It is translated as CASSDEGQGTRTEAFF. The variable domain in full, with the rest retrieved from reference TRBV2 and TRBJ1-1, is EPEVTQTPSHQVTQMGQEVILRCVPISNHLYFYWYRQILGQKVEFLVSFYNNEISEKSEIFDDQFSVERPDGSNFTLKIRSTKLEDSAMYFCASSDEGQGTRTEAFFGQGTRLTVV.

The rearrangement joins TRBV4-1 to TRBJ2-1; D is unclear. Germline CDR1 and CDR2: MGHRA and YSYEKL. The CDR3 runs 17 residues. V was cut by 0 bases and J by 0 bases, with 12 bases left in between. The CDR3 bases are TGCGCCAGCAGCCAAGATCGAAGCGCGAGCTCCTACAATGAGCAGTTCTTC. Its protein is CASSQDRSASSYNEQFF.

The V call is TRBV2, the J call TRBJ2-3, with a weak D call TRBD2 (6 bases). The ends were cut back, 6 bases at V and 5 bases at J, with 12 bases in the middle. From germline, CDR1 is SNHLY and CDR2 FYNNEI. CDR3 length: 13 amino acids. CDR3 in DNA: TGTGCCAGCAGGGGGACTGGAGGAGATACGCAGTATTTT. Protein sequence: CASRGTGGDTQYF. Supplemented by reference TRBV2 and TRBJ2-3, the full variable domain reads EPEVTQTPSHQVTQMGQEVILRCVPISNHLYFYWYRQILGQKVEFLVSFYNNEISEKSEIFDDQFSVERPDGSNFTLKIRSTKLEDSAMYFCASRGTGGDTQYFGPGTRLTVL.